Below are 8 T cell receptor beta chains sequenced from a single sample in a study of blood T cell repertoires in COVID-19. Only in-frame clones appear in the TCRdb table, and some are missing; sequencing was by immunoSEQ multiplex PCR. Among about 210,000 clones, 86% were seen once, and the ten largest hold just under 25%. Sequenced sample: PBMCs or T cells enriched from blood (not recorded which). The receptor set was obtained from a woman aged 40-49 years in a cohort exposed to, infected with or recovered from COVID-19 (not recorded which).

This chain joins TRBV16 and TRBJ1-3, with a weak D call TRBD1 (5 bases). The CDR3 is 15 residues long. The V gene's germline CDR1 is KGHSY and CDR2 FQNENV. V gave up 0 bases and J gave up 4 bases, with 10 bases separating them. The CDR3 region is CASSQSAGGGNTIYF. The CDR3 nucleotides are TGTGCCAGCAGCCAATCGGCGGGGGGAGGAAACACCATATATTTT. The full variable domain, completed using reference TRBV16 and TRBJ1-3, is GEEVAQTPKHLVRGEGQKAKLYCAPIKGHSYVFWYQQVLKNEFKFLISFQNENVFDETGMPKERFSAKCLPNSPCSLEIQATKLEDSAVYFCASSQSAGGGNTIYFGEGSWLTVV.

As to this clone: The sample carries other DNA sequences with the same CDR3. The gene calls are TRBV5-1 and TRBJ1-1, with D possibly matching TRBD1 (6 bases). V lost 4 bases to trimming and J lost 5 bases, with 9 bases between them. CDR3 length: 12 amino acids. Germline V gives CDR1 SGHRS, CDR2 YFSETQ. This CDR3 is CASSLGQTEAFF. The DNA for the CDR3 is TGCGCCAGCAGCCTAGGACAGACTGAAGCTTTCTTT.

This chain connects TRBV6-5 to TRBJ1-2; TRBD1 matches at 8 bases. CDR3 length: 12 residues. The V gene end was trimmed by 5 bases and the J gene end by 4 bases; junction bases not matched to a gene: 0. Looked up from germline, CDR1 is MNHEY and CDR2 is SVGAGI. The CDR3 here is CASSQGAYGYTF. CDR3 DNA sequence: TGTGCCAGCAGTCAGGGGGCCTATGGCTACACCTTC.

The chain carries TRBV19 and TRBJ1-3, with D unclear. The CDR3 totals 17 residues. Trimming took off 11 bases at V and 0 bases at J, with 23 bases between the two ends. The germline V gene encodes CDR1 LNHDA and CDR2 SQIVND (reference sequence). CDR3 sequence: CASSPGSAPFSGNTIYF. The CDR3 DNA reads TGTGCCTCCTCTCCCGGCAGCGCACCTTTCTCTGGAAACACCATATATTTT.

As concerns this clone: The same CDR3 arises from other DNA sequences in this sample as well. The chain employs TRBV27 and TRBJ1-1, with no clear D. V lost 0 bases to trimming and J lost 1 base, with 6 bases between them. The germline gives CDR1 MNHEY, CDR2 SMNVEV (reference sequence). The CDR3 contains 14 residues. The CDR3 here is CASSLSRGNTEAFF. The CDR3 nucleotides are TGTGCCAGCAGTTTATCCCGGGGGAACACTGAAGCTTTCTTT.

The genes are TRBV7-6 and TRBJ2-5; the D gene is possibly TRBD2 (7 bases). Trimming shortened V by 1 base and J by 5 bases, and 17 bases separated the two germline ends. CDR3 length: 16 residues. Per the germline V gene, CDR1 is SGHVS and CDR2 is FNYEAQ. CDR3 nucleotides: TGTGCCAGCAGCTTAGTTTGGCGGGGGCCGAGGGAGACCCAGTACTTC. Translation: CASSLVWRGPRETQYF. The full variable domain, in which reference TRBV7-6 and TRBJ2-5 provide the parts outside the CDR3, is GAGVSQSPRYKVTKRGQDVALRCDPISGHVSLYWYRQALGQGPEFLTYFNYEAQQDKSGLPNDRFSAERPEGSISTLTIQRTEQRDSAMYRCASSLVWRGPRETQYFGPGTRLLVL.

This clone has just one count. The chain employs TRBV6-5 and TRBJ1-5, with TRBD1 matching 7 bases. Germline CDR1 is MNHEY and CDR2 is SVGAGI. Germline trimming cut 10 bases from V and 0 bases from J; bases unmatched to any gene: 6. This CDR3 has 14 residues. This chain's CDR3 is CATQGGYSNQPQHF. The DNA for the CDR3 is TGTGCCACGCAGGGGGGTTATAGCAATCAGCCCCAGCATTTT.

In the case of this clone: Distinct nucleotide sequences in the sample also encode this CDR3. The V and J genes are TRBV11-2 and TRBJ2-7; D not resolved. V was clipped by 3 bases and J by 4 bases, with 7 bases between them. The CDR3 contains 12 residues. The germline CDR1 and CDR2 sequences are SGHAT and FQNNGV. The CDR3 protein is CASSFSPYEQYF. CDR3 sequence (DNA): TGTGCCAGCAGCTTCTCCCCGTACGAGCAGTACTTC.